The TCR beta chain under discussion was sequenced for a study of cytomegalovirus exposure and HLA in healthy donors. General study findings and limits: Data from an earlier analysis indicated that most TCR beta V segments were productive either about 87% or about 30% of the time. Donor immune exposure was known only as CMV serostatus. DRB1 had the most TCR associations and HLA-C the fewest, a later analysis found, with rates varying by HLA locus.

To note about this clone: Its antigen is currently unknown.

A multiplex PCR was run with 60 Vbeta primers and 13 Jbeta primers. The assay was immunoSEQ multiplex PCR, and TCRdb's table has in-frame clones only and misses some. The sample lists 150,000 to 200,000 clones, 75% occurring once. The germline V gene has CDR1 MGHRA and CDR2 YSYEKL. The CDR3 loop spans 15 amino acids. The J segment lost 1 base and the V segment lost 4 bases, leaving 6 bases of the junction unmatched. The chain uses TRBV4-1 and TRBJ1-1, with 7 bases lining up with TRBD1. The sample comprised PBMCs. The receptor was isolated from a male donor in good health and CMV-seronegative. The CDR3 bases are TGCGCCAGCAGCCCCCGACAGGGCCCGAACACTGAAGCTTTCTTT. Translating it yields CASSPRQGPNTEAFF.